This T cell receptor (beta chain) is from a study of cytomegalovirus exposure and HLA in healthy donors. Study-wide results and caveats: Three CMV-associated chains were confirmed in vitro to be specific for CMV antigens. In a later analysis, a missense DCLRE1C variant was linked to TCR beta V- and J-gene trimming.

Notes on this clone: Its antigen is as yet unknown.

The CDR3 has 11 residues. V was pared by 2 bases and J by 6 bases, with 7 bases between. Germline V CDR1 and CDR2: GTSNPN, SVGIG (reference sequence). Primers for the PCR totalled 60 Vbeta and 13 Jbeta. Assay: immunoSEQ multiplex PCR; the TCRdb copy retains only in-frame clones and omits some. The data contain hundreds of thousands of clones, approximately 90% of them singletons. The clonotype comes from a woman between 18 and 30 years old in good health and CMV-seronegative. The sample consisted of PBMCs. V and J are TRBV30 and TRBJ2-5, with no clear D. This chain's CDR3 is CAWSKWQTQYF. CDR3 coding DNA: TGTGCCTGGAGTAAATGGCAGACCCAGTACTTC.